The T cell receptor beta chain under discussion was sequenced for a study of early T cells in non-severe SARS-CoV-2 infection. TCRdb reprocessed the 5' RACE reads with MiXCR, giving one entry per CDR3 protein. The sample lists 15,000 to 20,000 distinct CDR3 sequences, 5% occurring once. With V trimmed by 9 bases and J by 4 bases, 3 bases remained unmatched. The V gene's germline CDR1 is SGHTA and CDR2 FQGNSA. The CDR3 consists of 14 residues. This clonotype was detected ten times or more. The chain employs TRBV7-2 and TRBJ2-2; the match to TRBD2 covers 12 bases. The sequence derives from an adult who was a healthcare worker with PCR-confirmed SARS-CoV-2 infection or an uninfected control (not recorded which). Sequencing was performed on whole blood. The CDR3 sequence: CASRTSGTTGELFF. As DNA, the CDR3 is TGTGCCAGTCGGACTAGCGGGACCACCGGGGAGCTGTTTTTT. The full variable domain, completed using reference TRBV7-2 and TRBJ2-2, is GAGVSQSPSNKVTEKGKDVELRCDPISGHTALYWYRQSLGQGLEFLIYFQGNSAPDKSGLPSDRFSAERTGGSVSTLTIQRTQQEDSAVYLCASRTSGTTGELFFGEGSRLTVL.